This TCR beta chain was observed in a study of control samples from healthy donors and cancer patients. Profiling relied on immunoSEQ multiplex PCR, and the TCRdb table lists in-frame clones only, not all of them. This repertoire shows more than 150,000 clones, 80% to 95% found once; its top ten account for approximately 0.7%. V lost 0 bases and J 9 bases, leaving 10 bases between the germline ends. The germline V gene has CDR1 SGHRS and CDR2 YFSETQ. The CDR3 runs to 14 residues. The origin of this receptor is a woman aged 25 to 39 in good health. The V call is TRBV5-1, the J call TRBJ1-6; D uncertain. Input material: blood. CDR3 bases: TGCGCCAGCAGCTTGGGGGTTGAGAGTTCACCCCTCCACTTT. Amino acid sequence: CASSLGVESSPLHF.